Sequencing of this TCR beta chain was carried out in a study of T cells in Graves' hyperthyroidism and ophthalmopathy. Worth noting for this clonotype: One base away lies a much larger clone, so this may be a sequencing read error.

CDR3 length: 15 amino acids. CDR1 is LNHDA and CDR2 is SQIVND in the germline V gene (reference sequence). Amplified regions were TCR beta CDR3 sequences from RNA transcripts. During a first-round RT-PCR of the TCR CDR3, the HTBI primer set was used. MiXCR, run by TCRdb on the multiplex PCR reads, gives a single entry per CDR3 protein. The repertoire holds fewer than 450,000 distinct CDR3 sequences, with about 18% as singletons. The chain couples TRBV19 to TRBJ2-7; D is tentatively TRBD1 or TRBD2 (6 bases each). Matching the DNA end better, TRBJ2-1 makes the J call doubtful. The sequenced sample consisted of blood. The origin of this receptor is a woman aged 25 to 39 with Graves' hyperthyroidism that later progressed to Graves' ophthalmopathy. The CDR3 protein is CASSKEAGEVYEQFF. The DNA for the CDR3 is TGTGCCAGTAGTAAGGAGGCAGGGGAGGTCTACGAGCAGTTCTTC.